Each of the 21 T cell receptor beta chains below was sequenced from the same sample in a study of early T cells in non-severe SARS-CoV-2 infection. Via MiXCR, TCRdb re-called the 5' RACE reads, giving one row per CDR3 protein. The data hold roughly 54,000 distinct CDR3 sequences, with 5.5% to 6.5% observed a single time. Sequences were obtained from whole blood. Receptors originate from an adult who was a healthcare worker with PCR-confirmed SARS-CoV-2 infection or an uninfected control (not recorded which).

This clonotype was picked up many times. This sequence joins TRBV3-1 and TRBJ1-4; tentative D call: TRBD1 (5 bases). This CDR3 is 14 amino acids long. V lost 5 bases and J lost 7, with 14 bases in between. Germline assignment: CDR1 LGHDT and CDR2 YNNKEL (reference sequence). The CDR3 protein is CASSGANLGEKLFF. The DNA for the CDR3 is TGTGCCAGCAGCGGGGCCAACCTGGGTGAAAAACTGTTTTTT.

This clonotype has a count of ten or more. The chain links TRBV10-3 to TRBJ2-7, with 10 nucleotides matching TRBD1. Unmatched junction bases numbered 3, after V lost 11 bases and J lost 11 bases. The germline V gene has CDR1 ENHRY and CDR2 SYGVKD. The CDR3 is 9 amino acids. DNA of the CDR3: TGTGCCGCCGGGACAGGGGAGTACTTC. Residues: CAAGTGEYF.

Ten or more counts support this clonotype. The chain is built from TRBV10-3 and TRBJ2-1, with 8 positions matching TRBD2. V trimming: 1 base; J trimming: 8 bases; junction bases outside the gene matches: 4. Germline V gene sequence: CDR1 ENHRY, CDR2 SYGVKD. CDR3 length: 14 amino acids. CDR3 residues: CAISELAGRDEQFF. CDR3 sequence (DNA): TGTGCCATCAGTGAGTTAGCGGGGAGGGATGAGCAGTTCTTC.

This clonotype was recorded many times. J is TRBJ2-2 and V is TRBV5-6; no definite D call. V was clipped by 0 bases and J by 0 bases, with 9 bases between them. The CDR3 is 16 residues long. Per germline, CDR1 SGHDT and CDR2 YYEEEE. This CDR3 reads CASSLDGRTNTGELFF. CDR3 bases: TGTGCCAGCAGCTTGGATGGCCGCACGAACACCGGGGAGCTGTTTTTT.

This clonotype was counted many times. J is TRBJ1-1 and V is TRBV7-2; D not resolved. The germline CDR1 and CDR2 sequences are SGHTA and FQGNSA. This CDR3 comprises 12 residues. The V gene lost 1 base and the J gene lost 9 bases, with 9 bases spanning the gap. The CDR3 loop reads CASSLEGAQAFF. The CDR3 region has the DNA TGTGCCAGCAGCTTAGAGGGAGCCCAAGCTTTCTTT. The whole variable domain, remainder taken from reference TRBV7-2 and TRBJ1-1, is GAGVSQSPSNKVTEKGKDVELRCDPISGHTALYWYRQSLGQGLEFLIYFQGNSAPDKSGLPSDRFSAERTGGSVSTLTIQRTQQEDSAVYLCASSLEGAQAFFGQGTRLTVV.

This clonotype was counted a few times. The chain joins TRBV29-1 to TRBJ2-7; D could derive from TRBD1 or TRBD2 (5 bases each). Germline-derived CDR1 and CDR2 are SQVTM and ANQGSEA. CDR3 length: 13 residues. The ends were cut back, 1 base at V and 4 bases at J, with 11 bases in the middle. The CDR3 DNA reads TGCAGCGTTGAAGGAGGGGCCGGGTACGAGCAGTACTTC. Translated, it gives CSVEGGAGYEQYF.

This clonotype has a count of ten or more. V gene TRBV2 combines with J gene TRBJ2-7; the D is unclear. This CDR3 comprises 11 residues. V gave up 7 bases and J gave up 3 bases, with 7 bases separating them. CDR1 and CDR2 (germline): SNHLY, FYNNEI. The CDR3 DNA sequence: TGTGCCAGCAACACCTTCTACGAGCAGTACTTC. This codes for CASNTFYEQYF. The full variable domain, its missing parts supplied by reference TRBV2 and TRBJ2-7, is EPEVTQTPSHQVTQMGQEVILRCVPISNHLYFYWYRQILGQKVEFLVSFYNNEISEKSEIFDDQFSVERPDGSNFTLKIRSTKLEDSAMYFCASNTFYEQYFGPGTRLTVT.

This clonotype came up many times. This chain uses TRBV12-3 or TRBV12-4 with TRBJ1-5; TRBD1 aligns across 7 bases. The CDR3 consists of 20 residues. The J segment lost 3 bases and the V segment lost 3 bases, leaving 20 bases of the junction unmatched. The DNA for the CDR3 is TGTGCCAGCAGTTTCGGTGGTACCGGGACAGAAAGGCGAAACAATCAGCCCCAGCATTTT. This codes for CASSFGGTGTERRNNQPQHF.

This clonotype was seen many times. V is TRBV13 and J is TRBJ2-2; D might be TRBD1 (5 bases). The ends were cut back, 5 bases at V and 0 bases at J, with 10 bases in the middle. The CDR3 length is 15 residues. Germline V gives CDR1 PRHDT, CDR2 FYEKMQ (reference sequence). This chain's CDR3 is CASSHPGPNTGELFF. The CDR3 DNA reads TGTGCCAGCAGCCACCCAGGGCCGAACACCGGGGAGCTGTTTTTT. Using reference TRBV13 and TRBJ2-2 for the parts outside the CDR3, the full variable domain is AAGVIQSPRHLIKEKRETATLKCYPIPRHDTVYWYQQGPGQDPQFLISFYEKMQSDKGSIPDRFSAQQFSDYHSELNMSSLELGDSALYFCASSHPGPNTGELFFGEGSRLTVL.

This clonotype was detected many times. CDR3 sequence (DNA): TGTGCCAGCAGTTTAGAGGGTTATCTAGACGAGCAGTACTTC. It encodes CASSLEGYLDEQYF. The V call is TRBV27, the J call TRBJ2-7; possible D gene TRBD2, 5 bases. Trimming shortened V by 2 bases and J by 5 bases, and 13 bases separated the two germline ends. The germline CDR1 and CDR2 sequences are MNHEY and SMNVEV (reference sequence). The CDR3 extends over 14 amino acids.

This clonotype was seen at least ten times. The chain employs TRBV12-3 or TRBV12-4 and TRBJ2-2, with D perhaps assigned TRBD1 or TRBD2 (6 bases each). Trimming left V 1 base short and J 2 bases short, with 11 bases between. The CDR3 is 16 amino acids. The CDR3 region is CASSLVGGANTGELFF. The CDR3 DNA is TGTGCCAGCAGTTTAGTGGGGGGCGCAAACACCGGGGAGCTGTTTTTT.

There are many counts of this clonotype. The chain couples TRBV2 to TRBJ1-2, with 7 bases matching TRBD1. CDR1 is SNHLY, CDR2 FYNNEI, per germline. The CDR3 covers 13 residues. Trimming at V came to 7 bases and at J to 6 bases, leaving 8 bases not matched to a gene. Written as DNA, the CDR3 is TGTGCCAGCACCCAAGACAGGGTTAATGGCTACACCTTC. Protein product: CASTQDRVNGYTF.

In this sample, this clonotype turned up a few times. The chain has TRBV4-1 and TRBJ1-4; D is ambiguous. The germline V gene encodes CDR1 MGHRA and CDR2 YSYEKL. Trimming removed 9 bases from V and 8 bases from J, with 16 bases in between. The CDR3 is 13 residues long. The CDR3 loop is CASGRTPVEKLFF. As DNA, the CDR3 is TGCGCCAGTGGCAGGACGCCGGTGGAAAAACTGTTTTTT.

This clonotype was seen more than once but under ten times. The chain employs TRBV27 and TRBJ1-5, with a weak D call TRBD1 (5 bases). Trimming removed 2 bases at V and 5 bases at J, with 10 bases between. Germline CDR1 is MNHEY and CDR2 is SMNVEV (reference sequence). This CDR3 spans 14 amino acids. In nucleotides, the CDR3 is TGTGCCAGCAGTTTAGGAGGGGCGGATCAGCCCCAGCATTTT. It translates to CASSLGGADQPQHF.

V is TRBV25-1 and J is TRBJ2-5; 7 bases line up with TRBD2. The CDR3 spans 12 residues. Per the germline V gene, CDR1 is MGHDK and CDR2 is SYGVNS. The trim removed 10 bases at V and 5 bases at J, leaving 7 bases unmatched. CDR3: CATVRGGETQYF. The DNA for the CDR3 is TGTGCCACCGTCCGGGGAGGGGAGACCCAGTACTTC.

The rearrangement uses TRBV19 and TRBJ2-2; 9 nucleotides agree with TRBD2. CDR1 and CDR2 (germline): LNHDA, SQIVND (reference sequence). This CDR3 spans 16 amino acids. Trimming at V came to 7 bases and at J to 1 base, leaving 7 bases not matched to a gene. This CDR3 reads CASTVSGRKNTGELFF. Written as DNA, the CDR3 is TGTGCCAGTACAGTCAGCGGGAGGAAGAACACCGGGGAGCTGTTTTTT.

The sample holds many counts of this clonotype. The rearrangement links TRBV27 to TRBJ1-1; TRBD1 is a possible D gene (5 bases). Trimming cost V 4 bases and J 10 bases, with 16 bases left between them. The CDR3 spans 13 residues. Germline V gene sequence: CDR1 MNHEY, CDR2 SMNVEV (reference sequence). DNA for the CDR3: TGTGCCAGCAGTTGGGAGGGGCGGGGACCAGCTTTCTTT. Translating it yields CASSWEGRGPAFF.

This clonotype showed up many times. The chain combines TRBV11-1 with TRBJ1-6; no clear D gene. The CDR3 has 14 amino acids. Trimming pared 5 bases from V and 9 bases from J, leaving 14 bases between. Germline V gene lookup returns CDR1 SGHAT and CDR2 FQDESV (reference sequence). Written as DNA, the CDR3 is TGTGCCAGCAGCCTATCGATAGGGTCTTCACCCCTCCACTTT. Translating it yields CASSLSIGSSPLHF.

This clonotype was detected only a few times. The chain has TRBV4-3 and TRBJ2-1, with 7 bases fitting TRBD2. The J segment lost 2 bases and the V segment lost 0 bases, leaving 1 base of the junction unmatched. Germline V gene data show CDR1 as LGHNA and CDR2 as YSLEER. The CDR3 contains 15 residues. Here the CDR3 DNA reads TGCGCCAGCAGCCAAGAGGGGGGGACCTACAATGAGCAGTTCTTC. Residues: CASSQEGGTYNEQFF.

This clonotype was observed a handful of times. The gene calls are TRBV20-1 and TRBJ2-1; TRBD1 is a possible D gene (6 bases). The V end was cut by 3 bases, the J end by 10 bases, with 19 bases between. The germline CDR1 and CDR2 sequences are DFQATT and SNEGSKA (reference sequence). This CDR3 is built from 14 residues. DNA of the CDR3: TGCAGTGCTAGTGGGCGGACAGCCCTCAGGGAGCAGTTCTTC. Its protein product is CSASGRTALREQFF.

This clonotype was counted ten times or more. The chain recombines TRBV12-3 or TRBV12-4 with TRBJ1-1, with D hard to call. The V end lost 6 bases, the J end lost 1 base, and 12 bases lay between the germline ends. CDR3 length equals 14 residues. The CDR3 bases are TGTGCCAGCAGATACCCAGGTGCGAACACTGAAGCTTTCTTT. It translates to CASRYPGANTEAFF.